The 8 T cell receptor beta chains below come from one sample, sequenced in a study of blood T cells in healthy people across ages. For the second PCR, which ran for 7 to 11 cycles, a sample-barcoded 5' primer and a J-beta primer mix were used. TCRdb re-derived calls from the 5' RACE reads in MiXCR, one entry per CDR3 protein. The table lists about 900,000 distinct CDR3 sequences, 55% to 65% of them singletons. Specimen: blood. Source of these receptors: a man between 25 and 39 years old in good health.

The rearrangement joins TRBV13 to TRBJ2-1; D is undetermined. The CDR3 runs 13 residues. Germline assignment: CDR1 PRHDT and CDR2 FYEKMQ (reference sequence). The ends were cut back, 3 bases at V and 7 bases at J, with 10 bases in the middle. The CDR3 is CASSLGKRNEQFF. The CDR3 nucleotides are TGTGCCAGCAGCTTGGGGAAAAGGAATGAGCAGTTCTTC.

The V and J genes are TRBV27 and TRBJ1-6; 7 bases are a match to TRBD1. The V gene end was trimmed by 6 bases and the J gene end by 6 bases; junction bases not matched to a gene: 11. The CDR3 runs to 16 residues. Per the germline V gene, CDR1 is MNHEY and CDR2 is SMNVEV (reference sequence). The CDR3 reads CASSSRDSLINSPLHF. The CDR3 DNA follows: TGTGCCAGCAGCAGCCGGGACAGCCTAATTAATTCACCCCTCCACTTT.

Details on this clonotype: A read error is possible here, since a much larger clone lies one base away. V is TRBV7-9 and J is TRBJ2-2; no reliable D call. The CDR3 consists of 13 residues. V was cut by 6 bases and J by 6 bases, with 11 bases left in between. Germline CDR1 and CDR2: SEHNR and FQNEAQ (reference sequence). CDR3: CASSPVPAGELFF. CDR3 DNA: TGTGCCAGCAGTCCCGTTCCCGCCGGGGAGCTGTTTTTT.

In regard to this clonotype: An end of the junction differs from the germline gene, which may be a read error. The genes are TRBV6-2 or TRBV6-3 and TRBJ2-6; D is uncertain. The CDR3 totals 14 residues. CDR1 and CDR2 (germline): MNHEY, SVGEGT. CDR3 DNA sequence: TGTGTCAGCAGTTACCAAGGAGGGGCCAACGTCCTGACTTTC. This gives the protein CVSSYQGGANVLTF.

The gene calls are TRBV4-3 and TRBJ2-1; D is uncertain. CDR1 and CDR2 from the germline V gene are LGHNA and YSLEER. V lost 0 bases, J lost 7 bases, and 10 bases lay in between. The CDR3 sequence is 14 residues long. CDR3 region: CASSQELRANEQFF. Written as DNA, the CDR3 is TGCGCCAGCAGCCAAGAATTAAGGGCTAATGAGCAGTTCTTC.

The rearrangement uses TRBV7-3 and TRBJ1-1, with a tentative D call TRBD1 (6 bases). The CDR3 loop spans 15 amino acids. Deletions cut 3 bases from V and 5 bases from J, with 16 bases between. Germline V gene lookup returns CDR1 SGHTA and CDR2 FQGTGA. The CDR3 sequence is CASSLQGLPGTEAFF. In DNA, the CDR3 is TGTGCCAGCAGCTTGCAGGGGCTCCCTGGGACTGAAGCTTTCTTT. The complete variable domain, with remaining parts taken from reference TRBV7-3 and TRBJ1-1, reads GAGVSQTPSNKVTEKGKYVELRCDPISGHTALYWYRQSLGQGPEFLIYFQGTGAADDSGLPNDRFFAVRPEGSVSTLKIQRTERGDSAVYLCASSLQGLPGTEAFFGQGTRLTVV.

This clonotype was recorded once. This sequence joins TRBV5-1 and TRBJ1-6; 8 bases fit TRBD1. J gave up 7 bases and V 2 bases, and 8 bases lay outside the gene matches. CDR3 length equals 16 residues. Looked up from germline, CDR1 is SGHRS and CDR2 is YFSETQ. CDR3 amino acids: CASSFLQGAGNSPLHF. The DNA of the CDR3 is TGCGCCAGCAGCTTCCTCCAGGGGGCCGGGAATTCACCCCTCCACTTT.

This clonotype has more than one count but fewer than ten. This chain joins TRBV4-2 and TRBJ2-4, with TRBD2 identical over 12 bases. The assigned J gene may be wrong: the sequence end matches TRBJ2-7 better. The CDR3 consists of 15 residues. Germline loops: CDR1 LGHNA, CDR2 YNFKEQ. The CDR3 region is CASSQDPSGGDEQYF. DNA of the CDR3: TGTGCCAGCAGCCAAGATCCTAGCGGGGGGGACGAGCAGTACTTC.